The source of this T cell receptor beta chain is a study of Graves' ophthalmopathy and Graves' hyperthyroidism. This clonotype was picked up many times. Germline CDR1 is MNHEY and CDR2 is SVGAGI. The V and J ends lost 1 base and 7 bases respectively, with 10 bases between them. CDR3 length equals 13 residues. RNA transcripts yielded amplified TCR beta CDR3 regions. In the first round, RT-PCR was carried out with HTBI primers, and a multiplex PCR formed the second round. TCRdb re-derived calls from the multiplex PCR reads in MiXCR, one entry per CDR3 protein. The table shows some 380,000 distinct CDR3 sequences, with 15% to 17% occurring only once.

This TCR was sampled from a woman under 30 with stable Graves' hyperthyroidism. Sequencing was performed on peripheral blood. This chain connects TRBV6-5 to TRBJ1-1, with TRBD1 as a possible D gene (5 bases). CDR3 DNA sequence: TGTGCCAGCAGTTACTACAGGCGAGGTGAAGCTTTCTTT. Translation: CASSYYRRGEAFF.